This paragraph covers one T cell receptor (beta chain) sequence. What this receptor recognizes is not known. Base qualities are not recorded, but no much larger clone differs from it by a single base. From its cysteine to its phenylalanine, the CDR3 spans 17 amino acids. CDR3 DNA only is kept here, 51 bases in frame from base 1. CDR1 and CDR2, looked up from the germline V gene, are SGHTA and FQGNSA. V is pared back by 4 bases and J by 4 bases, with 21 bases lying between the germline termini. Interpreted using the paper, the time point label stands for: about 28 days (+/-7) after the second vaccine dose. Because spike-specific TCR depth and breadth did not differ between the two schedules, AZD1222 recipients who got a second dose at roughly 4 weeks were pooled with those who got a second dose at roughly 12 weeks. Samples from vaccinated people were obtained from the UK trials COV001 and COV002, which included a single-blind randomized controlled phase 2/3 trial of AZD1222 (ChAdOx1 nCoV-19) in healthy adults. For TCRbeta chain sequencing, PBMC samples from trial participants were taken at day 0 and at day 28 after the second dose.

The data belong to a study of T cell responses to AZD1222 COVID-19 vaccine (dated by TCRdb to the early 2020s). Regarding the complete study: TCR sequencing was performed for roughly 250 trial participants, of whom about 200 were given two doses of AZD1222 and approximately 25 were given two doses of MenACWY control vaccine. Trial participants were enrolled by age into subgroups of 18-55, 56-69 and 70-plus years, and 148, 28 and 57 TCR-sequenced participants, respectively, were included in these subgroups. Broad study findings and their caveats: Participants were mostly white British and included more females than males, and it was suggested by the authors that clonal diversity may have been underestimated. After two AZD1222 doses, both the breadth and the depth of spike-specific TCRs were significantly higher than at day 0 and than in MenACWY recipients. Nearly half of unique spike-specific TCRs reportedly recognized epitopes outside regions mutated in the B.1.351 and B.1.1.7 variants. The whole spike protein was spanned by vaccine-associated CD4 TCRs, and dominant responses were seen in regions 160-218 and 743-854. Because no samples from the day 14 peak response were available, repertoires could be characterized only after the peak T cell response. The 56-69-year group was small, and its depth increase did not reach significance, likely because of low power. Conclusions about previously exposed vaccinees were limited because only six AZD1222 recipients were SARS-CoV-2 seropositive at baseline.

The CDR3 regions of human TCRbeta chains were analyzed by immunosequencing. In the source study's methods: Repertoire TCRs were matched against a reference library of SARS-CoV-2-specific TCRs generated with the MIRA antigen-specificity platform. Breadth meant the fraction of unique TCRs that were SARS-CoV-2-associated, whereas depth meant the fraction of total T cells that were SARS-CoV-2-associated. Using the MIRA data, each spike-specific TCR was mapped to the spike region that the TCR reacts to and placed in a CD4 or CD8 class. Log10-transformed breadth and depth values were compared by one-way ANOVA with Sidak's multiple comparisons tests. In TCRdb, the immuneACCESS table is reduced to in-frame sequences with V and J assigned. These tables do not hold every clone; where another copy was compared, an unresolved V gene accounts for under half, and the others remain unexplained. That table furnishes V, J and clone size, whereas the DNA furnished D and trimming. The sample includes some 130,000 clones, with 85% to 95% observed a single time. The ten largest clonotypes hold approximately 6.8% of the sample.

The TCR sequence derives from an adult who received the AZD1222 COVID-19 vaccine. The chain is assembled from TRBV7-2 and TRBJ2-3; TRBD2 is perhaps the D gene, given 6 matching bases. Here the sequenced sample was peripheral blood, taken 28 days after the second AZD1222 dose. The DNA reads TGTGCCAGCAGCTCCCCAGGGACTTCTTGGTCCCCAGATACGCAGTATTTT. This sequence encodes CASSSPGTSWSPDTQYF.